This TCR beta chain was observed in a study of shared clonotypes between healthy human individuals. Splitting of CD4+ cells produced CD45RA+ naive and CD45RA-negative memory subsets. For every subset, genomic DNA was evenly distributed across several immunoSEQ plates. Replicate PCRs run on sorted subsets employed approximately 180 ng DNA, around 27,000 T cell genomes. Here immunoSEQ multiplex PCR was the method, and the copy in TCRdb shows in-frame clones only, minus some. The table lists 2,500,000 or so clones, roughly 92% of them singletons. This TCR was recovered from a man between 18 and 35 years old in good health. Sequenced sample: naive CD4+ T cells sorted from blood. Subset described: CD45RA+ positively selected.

In DNA form, the CDR3 reads TGTGCCAGCAGCTTAGGGGGTCTAGCAAACACCGGGGAGCTGTTTTTT. This gives the protein CASSLGGLANTGELFF. This chain uses TRBV5-4 with TRBJ2-2; D is perhaps TRBD1 (6 bases). From germline, CDR1 is SGHNT and CDR2 YYREEE (reference sequence). With 2 bases removed from V and 2 bases from J, the gap between germline ends came to 13 bases. The length of the CDR3 is 16 residues.